This T cell receptor beta chain was documented in a study of Graves' ophthalmopathy and Graves' hyperthyroidism. Turning to the study itself: Peripheral blood was collected at initial diagnosis, before any treatment. Study-level results: Most thyroid-expanded clonotypes exceeding 0.001 frequency were also found in blood.

This clonotype has just one count. The antigen remains undetermined. Scientists amplified the TCR beta CDR3 regions from RNA transcripts. Second-round multiplex PCR followed a first-round RT-PCR using HTBI primers. TCRdb itself ran the multiplex PCR reads through MiXCR, one entry per CDR3 protein. Of 170,000 or so distinct CDR3 sequences in the sample, 39% were seen once. Uncontrolled infections, pregnancy, lactation or other autoimmune diseases led to patient exclusion. Germline assignment: CDR1 LNHDA and CDR2 SQIVND (reference sequence). The germline V and J ends were trimmed by 3 bases and 0 bases, with 11 bases remaining between them. The CDR3 is made up of 15 amino acids.

The TCR was taken from a man aged 25 to 45 with Graves' ophthalmopathy. Sequencing was carried out using peripheral blood. The chain has TRBV19 and TRBJ1-2; no clear D gene. The chain's CDR3 is CASSIKTNSNYGYTF. In DNA, the CDR3 is TGTGCCAGTAGTATTAAGACTAACTCTAACTATGGCTACACCTTC.